The entry below describes one T cell receptor beta chain. What it recognizes is unknown. CDR3 size: 14 residues. Per the germline V gene, CDR1 is SGHRS and CDR2 is YFSETQ. Trimming removed 1 base at V and 1 base at J, with 8 bases between. Time point in this sample: baseline, week 1 (first vaccination visit). Treatment here: pre-vaccination baseline after standard-of-care therapy. Donor diagnoses consisted of new WHO grade 3 or 4 IDH1-mutant, ATRX-lost astrocytomas. The data originate from a study of a mutant IDH1 vaccine in newly diagnosed glioma. Study-level background: Patients were pretreated with radiotherapy, temozolomide, or both, mostly both.

The assay was immunoSEQ multiplex PCR, and TCRdb's table has in-frame clones only and misses some. The sample lists some 68,000 clones, approximately 85% occurring once. Study outcomes and limitations: Vaccine-induced immune responses occurred in 90% to 95% of patients. Shifts in the top peripheral T cell clonotypes seemed unrelated to pseudoprogression.

The sequencing here drew on PBMCs, taken from a glioma patient treated with radiotherapy, temozolomide or both. V and J are TRBV5-1 and TRBJ1-1; D remains unclear. The TCR was taken from a man aged 50 to 59 with glioma. The CDR3, as DNA: TGCGCCAGCAGCTTGCAGGATAAGAACACTGAAGCTTTCTTT. Residues: CASSLQDKNTEAFF. Complete variable domain (other parts from reference TRBV5-1 and TRBJ1-1): KAGVTQTPRYLIKTRGQQVTLSCSPISGHRSVSWYQQTPGQGLQFLFEYFSETQRNKGNFPGRFSGRQFSNSRSEMNVSTLELGDSALYLCASSLQDKNTEAFFGQGTRLTVV.